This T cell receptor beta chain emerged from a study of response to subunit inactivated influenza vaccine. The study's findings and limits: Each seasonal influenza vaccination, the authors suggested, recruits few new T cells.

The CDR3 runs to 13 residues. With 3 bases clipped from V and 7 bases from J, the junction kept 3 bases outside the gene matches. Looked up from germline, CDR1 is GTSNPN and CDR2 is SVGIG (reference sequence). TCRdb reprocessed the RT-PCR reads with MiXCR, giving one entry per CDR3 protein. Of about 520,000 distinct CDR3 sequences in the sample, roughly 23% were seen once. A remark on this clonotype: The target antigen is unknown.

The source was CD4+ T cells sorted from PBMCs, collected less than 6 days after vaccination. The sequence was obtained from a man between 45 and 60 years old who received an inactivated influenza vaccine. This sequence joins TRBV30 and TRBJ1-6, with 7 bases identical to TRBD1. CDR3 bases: TGTGCCTGGAGGGGACAGAAAAATTCACCCCTCCACTTT. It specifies CAWRGQKNSPLHF.